Shown below are 24 T cell receptor beta chains from a single sample sequenced in a study of cytomegalovirus exposure and HLA in healthy donors. Sequencing was performed with immunoSEQ multiplex PCR; in TCRdb, only in-frame clones are kept and a portion is missing. The data show under 200,000 clones, less than 95% seen once. Sequences were obtained from PBMCs. The source of these receptors is a woman between 18 and 29 years old in good health and CMV-seropositive.

The gene calls are TRBV7-8 and TRBJ2-7, with TRBD2 identical over 11 bases. The CDR3 is 19 residues long. Per germline, CDR1 SGHVS and CDR2 FQNEAQ. V was clipped by 0 bases and J by 2 bases; unmatched bases: 12. CDR3 DNA sequence: TGTGCCAGCAGCTTAGCCTGGACTGGGACTAGCGGCTACCCCTACGAGCAGTACTTC. Its protein is CASSLAWTGTSGYPYEQYF.

V usage is TRBV25-1 and J usage is TRBJ2-3; 13 bases are shared with TRBD2. V lost 6 bases and J lost 2; bases outside the gene matches: 2. This CDR3 is 15 amino acids long. Germline V lookup: CDR1 MGHDK, CDR2 SYGVNS. The CDR3 DNA reads as TGTGCCAGCAGGGGACTAGCGGGGTACACAGATACGCAGTATTTT. The encoded protein is CASRGLAGYTDTQYF.

The rearrangement joins TRBV4-3 to TRBJ1-2; D possibly corresponds to TRBD1 (6 bases). The CDR3 has 20 residues. V lost 3 bases to trimming and J lost 5 bases, with 31 bases between them. CDR1 is LGHNA and CDR2 is YSLEER in the germline V gene. CDR3 bases: TGCGCCAGCAGCCATGATCCGGGGATGGCGGGGGCGAGCCCCTATTATGGCTACACCTTC. Translating it yields CASSHDPGMAGASPYYGYTF.

The chain uses TRBV18 and TRBJ2-7; 11 nucleotides line up with TRBD2. V shed 2 bases and J 3 bases; nucleotides not matched to a gene: 3. Looked up from germline, CDR1 is KGHSH and CDR2 is LQKENI. The CDR3 totals 15 residues. The CDR3 nucleotides are TGTGCCAGCTCACCAAGGACTAGCGGGCACTACGAGCAGTACTTC. Translating it yields CASSPRTSGHYEQYF.

The chain recombines TRBV5-6 with TRBJ1-3; TRBD1 might be the D (6 bases). Trimming left V 9 bases short and J 4 bases short, with 23 bases between. The CDR3 length is 16 residues. Germline CDR1 SGHDT, CDR2 YYEEEE. The CDR3 spells CATTYFVRGGGNTIYF. The CDR3, as DNA: TGTGCCACCACCTACTTCGTCAGGGGCGGCGGAAACACCATATATTTT. The whole variable domain, filled in from reference TRBV5-6 and TRBJ1-3, reads DAGVTQSPTHLIKTRGQQVTLRCSPKSGHDTVSWYQQALGQGPQFIFQYYEEEERQRGNFPDRFSGHQFPNYSSELNVNALLLGDSALYLCATTYFVRGGGNTIYFGEGSWLTVV.

The chain links TRBV7-9 to TRBJ1-2, with 8 bases fitting TRBD1. V lost 4 bases and J lost 5; bases outside the gene matches: 3. The CDR3 has 13 residues. From germline, CDR1 is SEHNR and CDR2 FQNEAQ (reference sequence). The chain's CDR3 is CASSYRQGYGYTF. The CDR3 DNA is TGTGCCAGCAGCTATAGACAGGGGTATGGCTACACCTTC.

The chain is built from TRBV9 and TRBJ2-7; 11 bases are shared with TRBD1. The trim removed 3 bases at V and 4 bases at J, leaving 3 bases unmatched. Germline CDR1 reads SGDLS; CDR2 reads YYNGEE. The CDR3 covers 14 residues. CDR3 in DNA: TGTGCCAGCAGCGAAGGACAGGGGGCTTACGAGCAGTACTTC. It specifies CASSEGQGAYEQYF.

This chain links TRBV18 with TRBJ2-3; 10 nucleotides match TRBD2. CDR3 length: 19 residues. V lost 3 bases to trimming and J lost 0 bases; unmatched junction nucleotides: 12. Germline V CDR1 and CDR2: KGHSH, LQKENI. CDR3 loop: CASSPLGRTSGSSTDTQYF. In DNA form, the CDR3 reads TGTGCCAGCTCACCCTTGGGCCGGACTAGCGGTTCTAGCACAGATACGCAGTATTTT.

V gene TRBV2 combines with J gene TRBJ1-6; unclear D gene. V was trimmed by 2 bases and J by 9 bases, leaving 11 bases between them. The CDR3 is made up of 14 amino acids. Germline V CDR1 and CDR2: SNHLY, FYNNEI. CDR3 loop: CASSETASSSPLHF. CDR3 nucleotide sequence: TGTGCCAGCAGTGAAACAGCCTCAAGTTCACCCCTCCACTTT.

This chain joins TRBV9 and TRBJ2-1; 7 nucleotides agree with TRBD2. The CDR3 spans 16 residues. CDR1 and CDR2 (germline): SGDLS, YYNGEE. V was pared by 0 bases and J by 6 bases, with 9 bases of the junction left unmatched. This chain's CDR3 is CASSVDPAGSLNEQFF. For the CDR3, the DNA is TGTGCCAGCAGCGTAGACCCAGCGGGATCTCTCAATGAGCAGTTCTTC.

The V gene is TRBV19, the J gene TRBJ2-7, with D maybe TRBD2 (6 bases). Germline V gene data show CDR1 as LNHDA and CDR2 as SQIVND (reference sequence). V was shortened by 4 bases and J by 4 bases, with 14 bases between the two germline ends. The CDR3 extends over 14 amino acids. CDR3 protein: CASSTNGGGYEQYF. The DNA of the CDR3 is TGTGCCAGTAGTACGAACGGTGGGGGGTACGAGCAGTACTTC.

The chain employs TRBV28 and TRBJ1-1; D unresolved. Germline V gene sequence: CDR1 MDHEN, CDR2 SYDVKM. V lost 6 bases and J lost 1, with 15 bases in between. This CDR3 region has 15 residues. CDR3 nucleotides: TGTGCCAGCAGAGAGCCTGGCAGGAAGAACACTGAAGCTTTCTTT. Translated: CASREPGRKNTEAFF.

This chain uses TRBV10-2 with TRBJ2-2; 11 nucleotides agree with TRBD2. The CDR3 length is 17 residues. Looked up from germline, CDR1 is WSHSY and CDR2 is SAAADI. J gave up 5 bases and V 6 bases, and 11 bases lay outside the gene matches. The CDR3 sequence: CASRLGLAGGGTGELFF. Here the CDR3 DNA reads TGCGCCAGCAGATTAGGCCTAGCGGGGGGTGGAACCGGGGAGCTGTTTTTT.

The chain links TRBV7-8 to TRBJ1-4, with a weak D call TRBD1 (5 bases). This CDR3 has 14 amino acids. Trimming pared 2 bases from V and 7 bases from J, leaving 11 bases between. Germline V gene sequence: CDR1 SGHVS, CDR2 FQNEAQ. The CDR3 nucleotides read TGTGCCAGCAGCTTATGGGGGGGTGGTGAAAAACTGTTTTTT. Amino acids: CASSLWGGGEKLFF.

The rearrangement links TRBV9 to TRBJ2-2; D is possibly TRBD2 (6 bases). V dropped 2 bases and J dropped 6 bases, with 8 bases sitting between them. The CDR3 is 13 amino acids. CDR1 SGDLS and CDR2 YYNGEE come from the germline V gene. The chain's CDR3 is CASSVAGPGELFF. CDR3 coding DNA: TGTGCCAGCAGCGTGGCGGGGCCCGGGGAGCTGTTTTTT. The variable domain in full, with the rest retrieved from reference TRBV9 and TRBJ2-2, is DSGVTQTPKHLITATGQRVTLRCSPRSGDLSVYWYQQSLDQGLQFLIQYYNGEERAKGNILERFSAQQFPDLHSELNLSSLELGDSALYFCASSVAGPGELFFGEGSRLTVL.

This chain uses TRBV9 with TRBJ2-3, with 7 bases fitting TRBD2. CDR3 size: 17 residues. Trimming cost V 4 bases and J 2 bases; bases outside gene matches: 13. In germline, CDR1 is SGDLS, CDR2 YYNGEE. Written as DNA, the CDR3 is TGTGCCAGCAGCCTTAAAGAGGGGCTAGCGGTCACAGATACGCAGTATTTT. It yields the protein CASSLKEGLAVTDTQYF.

V is TRBV14 and J is TRBJ2-7; 12 nucleotides match TRBD1. Germline V gene lookup returns CDR1 SGHDN and CDR2 FVKESK. Trimming cost V 3 bases and J 3 bases; bases outside gene matches: 6. The CDR3 sequence is 16 residues long. CDR3 sequence: CASSQEGQGAYYEQYF. The CDR3 DNA reads TGTGCCAGCAGCCAGGAGGGACAGGGGGCATACTACGAGCAGTACTTC.

V and J are TRBV5-4 and TRBJ1-5, with 12 bases fitting TRBD1. With V trimmed by 4 bases and J by 3 bases, 5 bases remained unmatched. CDR3 length: 16 amino acids. The germline V gene encodes CDR1 SGHNT and CDR2 YYREEE (reference sequence). As DNA, the CDR3 is TGTGCCAGCAGCGTGTGGGGACAGGGGGCCAATCAGCCCCAGCATTTT. This sequence encodes CASSVWGQGANQPQHF. The full variable domain, in which reference TRBV5-4 and TRBJ1-5 provide the parts outside the CDR3, is ETGVTQSPTHLIKTRGQQVTLRCSSQSGHNTVSWYQQALGQGPQFIFQYYREEENGRGNFPPRFSGLQFPNYSSELNVNALELDDSALYLCASSVWGQGANQPQHFGDGTRLSIL.

The genes are TRBV27 and TRBJ2-3, with D uncertain. The germline V and J ends were trimmed by 4 bases and 4 bases, with 12 bases remaining between them. Germline V gene lookup returns CDR1 MNHEY and CDR2 SMNVEV (reference sequence). The CDR3 has 14 amino acids. The CDR3 DNA is TGTGCCAGCAGTTCCGGGTCCCCCGCAGATACGCAGTATTTT. The encoded protein is CASSSGSPADTQYF.

J is TRBJ2-5 and V is TRBV4-1; 8 positions agree with TRBD1. Trimming removed 0 bases from V and 6 bases from J; junction bases left unmatched: 9. This CDR3 is built from 16 residues. The germline V gene encodes CDR1 MGHRA and CDR2 YSYEKL. CDR3 amino acids: CASSQDSTGDRKTQYF. The DNA for the CDR3 is TGCGCCAGCAGCCAAGATTCGACAGGGGACCGGAAGACCCAGTACTTC.

The V gene is TRBV7-9, the J gene TRBJ2-3; 9 bases match TRBD2. The V segment lost 5 bases and the J segment 3 bases; nucleotides outside the gene matches: 9. The CDR3 runs 16 residues. Looked up from germline, CDR1 is SEHNR and CDR2 is FQNEAQ (reference sequence). CDR3 protein: CASSVGTSWRTDTQYF. As DNA, the CDR3 is TGTGCCAGCAGCGTCGGGACTAGCTGGAGAACAGATACGCAGTATTTT.

The CDR3 region is CASSRFLRDRGHEQYF. CDR3 bases: TGCGCCAGCAGCCGCTTCCTGCGAGACAGGGGGCACGAGCAGTACTTC. The chain combines TRBV4-1 with TRBJ2-7; TRBD1 matches 10 bases. The CDR3 consists of 16 residues. The V segment lost 4 bases and the J segment 5 bases; nucleotides outside the gene matches: 11. Germline CDR1 is MGHRA and CDR2 is YSYEKL.

This clone has a handful of counts. The CDR3 DNA follows: TGCGCCAGCAGAGAATTAGAGTCCTACGAGCAGTACTTC. It codes for CASRELESYEQYF. This chain connects TRBV5-1 to TRBJ2-7, with D hard to call. V was cut by 5 bases and J by 1 base, with 10 bases left in between. Germline assignment: CDR1 SGHRS and CDR2 YFSETQ. The CDR3 has 13 amino acids.

J is TRBJ2-4 and V is TRBV29-1; D not resolved. The germline gives CDR1 SQVTM, CDR2 ANQGSEA. The CDR3 contains 15 residues. Trimming removed 2 bases from V and 0 bases from J, with 11 bases in between. The CDR3 is CSVELPVGAKNIQYF. CDR3 nucleotide sequence: TGCAGCGTTGAACTTCCGGTTGGAGCCAAAAACATTCAGTACTTC.